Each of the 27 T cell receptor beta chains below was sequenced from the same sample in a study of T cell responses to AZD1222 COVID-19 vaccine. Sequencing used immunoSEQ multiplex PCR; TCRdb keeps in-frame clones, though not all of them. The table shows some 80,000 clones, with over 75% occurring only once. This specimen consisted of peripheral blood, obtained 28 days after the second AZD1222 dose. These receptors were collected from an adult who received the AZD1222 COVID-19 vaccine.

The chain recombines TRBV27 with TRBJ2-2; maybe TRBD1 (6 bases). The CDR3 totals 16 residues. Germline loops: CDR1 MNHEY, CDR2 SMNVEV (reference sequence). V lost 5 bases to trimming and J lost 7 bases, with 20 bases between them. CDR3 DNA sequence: TGTGCCAGCAGTCCCCAGGTTAAGACAGGCAGCGGGGAGCTGTTTTTT. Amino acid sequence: CASSPQVKTGSGELFF.

Written as DNA, the CDR3 is TGTGCCAGCTCGCACCTAGGGACTGAAGCTTTCTTT. It translates to CASSHLGTEAFF. The J gene is TRBJ1-1, the V gene TRBV2, with D hard to call. V was trimmed by 8 bases and J by 5 bases, leaving 12 bases between them. This CDR3 comprises 12 residues. CDR1 is SNHLY, CDR2 FYNNEI, per germline.

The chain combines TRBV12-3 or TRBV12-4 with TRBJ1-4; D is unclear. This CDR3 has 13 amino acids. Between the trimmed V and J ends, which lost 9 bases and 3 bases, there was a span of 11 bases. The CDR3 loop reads CASRRSANEKLFF. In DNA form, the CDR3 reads TGTGCCAGTAGACGATCGGCTAATGAAAAACTGTTTTTT.

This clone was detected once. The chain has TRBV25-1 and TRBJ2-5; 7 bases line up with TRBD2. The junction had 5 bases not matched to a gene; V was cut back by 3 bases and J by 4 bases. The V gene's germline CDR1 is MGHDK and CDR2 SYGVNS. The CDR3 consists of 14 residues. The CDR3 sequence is CASSDGRSGETQYF. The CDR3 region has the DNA TGTGCCAGCAGTGACGGGAGGAGCGGAGAGACCCAGTACTTC.

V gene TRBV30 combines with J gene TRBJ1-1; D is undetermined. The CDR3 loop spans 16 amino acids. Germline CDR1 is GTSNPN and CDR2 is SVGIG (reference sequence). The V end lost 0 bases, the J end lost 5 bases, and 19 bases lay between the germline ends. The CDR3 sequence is CAWSVDSSRAGTEAFF. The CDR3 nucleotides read TGTGCCTGGAGTGTAGATTCCTCACGTGCTGGGACTGAAGCTTTCTTT.

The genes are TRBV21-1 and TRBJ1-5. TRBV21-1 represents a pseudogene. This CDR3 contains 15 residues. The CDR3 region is CASSKEAGEDQPQHF. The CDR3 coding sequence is TGTGCCAGCAGCAAAGAAGCAGGGGAGGATCAGCCCCAGCATTTT.

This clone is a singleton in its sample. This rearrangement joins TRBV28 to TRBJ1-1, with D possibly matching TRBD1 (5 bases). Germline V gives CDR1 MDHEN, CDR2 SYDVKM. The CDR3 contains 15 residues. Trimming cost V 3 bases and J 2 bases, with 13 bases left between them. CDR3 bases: TGTGCCAGCAGTTTCTACGGGACGCCTAACACTGAAGCTTTCTTT. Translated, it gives CASSFYGTPNTEAFF.

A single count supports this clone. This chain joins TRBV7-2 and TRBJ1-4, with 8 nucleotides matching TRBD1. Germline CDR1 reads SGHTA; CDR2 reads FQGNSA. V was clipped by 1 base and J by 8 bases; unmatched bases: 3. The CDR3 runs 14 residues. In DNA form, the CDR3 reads TGTGCCAGCAGCTTAGTAACAGGGGGGGAAAAACTGTTTTTT. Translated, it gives CASSLVTGGEKLFF.

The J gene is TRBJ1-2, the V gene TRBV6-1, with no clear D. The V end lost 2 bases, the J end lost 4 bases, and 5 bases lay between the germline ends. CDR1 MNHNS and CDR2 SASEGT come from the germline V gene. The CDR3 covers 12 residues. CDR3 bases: TGTGCCAGCAGTGAAAACGGCTATGGCTACACCTTC. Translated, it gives CASSENGYGYTF.

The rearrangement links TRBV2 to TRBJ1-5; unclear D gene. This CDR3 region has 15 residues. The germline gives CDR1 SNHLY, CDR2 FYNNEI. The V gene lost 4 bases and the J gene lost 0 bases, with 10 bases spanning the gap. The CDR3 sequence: CASSVQVNSNQPQHF. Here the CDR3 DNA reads TGTGCCAGCAGTGTCCAAGTTAATAGCAATCAGCCCCAGCATTTT.

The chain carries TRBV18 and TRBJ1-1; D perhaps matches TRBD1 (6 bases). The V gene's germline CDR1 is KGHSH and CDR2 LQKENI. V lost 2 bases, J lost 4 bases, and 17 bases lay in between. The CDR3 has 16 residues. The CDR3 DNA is TGTGCCAGCTCACCATTTGTGGGGGGCTCGAGCACTGAAGCTTTCTTT. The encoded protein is CASSPFVGGSSTEAFF.

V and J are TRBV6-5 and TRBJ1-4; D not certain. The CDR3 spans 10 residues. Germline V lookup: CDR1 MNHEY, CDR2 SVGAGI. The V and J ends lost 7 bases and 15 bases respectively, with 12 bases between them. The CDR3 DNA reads TGTGCCAGCACCCAAATTAAGATGTTTTTT. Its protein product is CASTQIKMFF.

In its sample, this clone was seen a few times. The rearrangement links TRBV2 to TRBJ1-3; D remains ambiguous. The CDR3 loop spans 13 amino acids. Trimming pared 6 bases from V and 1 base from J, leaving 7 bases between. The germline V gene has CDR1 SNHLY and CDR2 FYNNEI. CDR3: CASRQESGNTIYF. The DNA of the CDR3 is TGTGCCAGCAGGCAGGAGTCTGGAAACACCATATATTTT.

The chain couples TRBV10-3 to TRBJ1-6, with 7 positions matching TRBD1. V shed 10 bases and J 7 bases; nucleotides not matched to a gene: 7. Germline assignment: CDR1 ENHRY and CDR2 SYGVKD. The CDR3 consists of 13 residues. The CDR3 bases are TGTGCCAGCGCCGGGACAGAGAATTCACCCCTCCACTTT. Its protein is CASAGTENSPLHF.

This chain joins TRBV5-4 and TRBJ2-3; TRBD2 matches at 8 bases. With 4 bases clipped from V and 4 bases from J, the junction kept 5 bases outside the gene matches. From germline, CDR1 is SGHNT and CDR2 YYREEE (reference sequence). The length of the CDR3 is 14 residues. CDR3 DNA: TGTGCCAGCAGCAACGGGGGGGTTCCAGATACGCAGTATTTT. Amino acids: CASSNGGVPDTQYF.

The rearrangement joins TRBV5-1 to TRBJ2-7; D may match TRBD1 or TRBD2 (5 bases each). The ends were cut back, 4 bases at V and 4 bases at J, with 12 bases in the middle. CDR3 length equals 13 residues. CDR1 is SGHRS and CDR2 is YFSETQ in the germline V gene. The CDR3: CASSGDGYYEQYF. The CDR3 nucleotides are TGCGCCAGCAGCGGGGACGGCTATTACGAGCAGTACTTC. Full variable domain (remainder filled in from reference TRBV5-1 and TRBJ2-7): KAGVTQTPRYLIKTRGQQVTLSCSPISGHRSVSWYQQTPGQGLQFLFEYFSETQRNKGNFPGRFSGRQFSNSRSEMNVSTLELGDSALYLCASSGDGYYEQYFGPGTRLTVT.

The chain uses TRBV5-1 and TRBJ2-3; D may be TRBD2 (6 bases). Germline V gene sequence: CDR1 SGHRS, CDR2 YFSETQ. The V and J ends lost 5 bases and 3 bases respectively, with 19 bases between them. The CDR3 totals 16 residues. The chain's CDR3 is CASSKDYPGRTDTQYF. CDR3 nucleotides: TGCGCCAGCAGTAAGGACTACCCAGGGAGGACAGATACGCAGTATTTT. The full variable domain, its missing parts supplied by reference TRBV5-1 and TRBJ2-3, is KAGVTQTPRYLIKTRGQQVTLSCSPISGHRSVSWYQQTPGQGLQFLFEYFSETQRNKGNFPGRFSGRQFSNSRSEMNVSTLELGDSALYLCASSKDYPGRTDTQYFGPGTRLTVL.

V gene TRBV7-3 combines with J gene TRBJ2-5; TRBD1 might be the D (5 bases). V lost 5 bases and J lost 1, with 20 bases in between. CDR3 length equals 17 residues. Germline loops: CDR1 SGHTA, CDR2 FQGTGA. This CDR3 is CASSTPSSLGVQETQYF. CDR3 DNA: TGTGCCAGCAGCACCCCATCATCCCTAGGGGTCCAAGAGACCCAGTACTTC.

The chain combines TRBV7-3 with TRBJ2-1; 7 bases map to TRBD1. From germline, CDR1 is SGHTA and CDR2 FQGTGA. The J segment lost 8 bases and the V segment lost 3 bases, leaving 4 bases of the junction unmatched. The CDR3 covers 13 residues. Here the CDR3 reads CASSLRQGDEQFF. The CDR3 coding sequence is TGTGCCAGCAGCTTGAGACAGGGCGATGAGCAGTTCTTC.

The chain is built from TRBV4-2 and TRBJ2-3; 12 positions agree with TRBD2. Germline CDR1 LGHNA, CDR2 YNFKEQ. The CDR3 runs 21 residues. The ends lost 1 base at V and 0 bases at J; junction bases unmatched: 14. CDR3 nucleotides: TGTGCCAGCAGCCAAGCAAGGACTAGCGGGATTTCTACCTCTAGCACAGATACGCAGTATTTT. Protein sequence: CASSQARTSGISTSSTDTQYF.

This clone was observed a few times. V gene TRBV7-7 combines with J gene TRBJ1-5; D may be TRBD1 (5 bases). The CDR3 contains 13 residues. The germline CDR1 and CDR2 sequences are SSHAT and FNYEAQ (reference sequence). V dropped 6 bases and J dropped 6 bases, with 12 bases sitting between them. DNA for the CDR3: TGTGCCAGCAGTCGACAGAGGAGTCAGCCCCAGCATTTT. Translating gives CASSRQRSQPQHF. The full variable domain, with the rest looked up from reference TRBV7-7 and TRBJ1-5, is GAGVSQSPRYKVTKRGQDVTLRCDPISSHATLYWYQQALGQGPEFLTYFNYEAQPDKSGLPSDRFSAERPEGSISTLTIQRTEQRDSAMYRCASSRQRSQPQHFGDGTRLSIL.

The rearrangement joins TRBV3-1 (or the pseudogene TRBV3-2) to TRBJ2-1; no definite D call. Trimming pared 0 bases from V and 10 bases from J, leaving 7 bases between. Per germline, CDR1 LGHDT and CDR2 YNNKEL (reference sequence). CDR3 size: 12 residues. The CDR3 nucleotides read TGTGCCAGCAGCCAAGAGCTGCCAGAGCAGTTCTTC. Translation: CASSQELPEQFF.

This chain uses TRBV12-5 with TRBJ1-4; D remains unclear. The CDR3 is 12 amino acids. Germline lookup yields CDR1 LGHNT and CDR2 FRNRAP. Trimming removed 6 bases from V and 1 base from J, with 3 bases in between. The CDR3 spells CASGITNEKLFF. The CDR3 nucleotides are TGTGCTAGTGGGATAACTAATGAAAAACTGTTTTTT.

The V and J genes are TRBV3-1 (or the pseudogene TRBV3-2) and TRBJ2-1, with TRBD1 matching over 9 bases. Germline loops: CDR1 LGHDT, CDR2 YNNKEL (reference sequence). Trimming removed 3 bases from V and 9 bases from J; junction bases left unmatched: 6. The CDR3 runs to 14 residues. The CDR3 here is CASSHRDRVAEQFF. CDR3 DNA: TGTGCCAGCAGCCACCGGGACAGGGTCGCTGAGCAGTTCTTC.

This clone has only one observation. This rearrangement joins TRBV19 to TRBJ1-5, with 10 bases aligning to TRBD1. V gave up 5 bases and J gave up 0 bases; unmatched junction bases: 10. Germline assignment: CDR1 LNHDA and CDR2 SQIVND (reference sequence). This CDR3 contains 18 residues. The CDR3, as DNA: TGTGCCAGTAGTTACCTGGCCGGGACAGGGGATAGCAATCAGCCCCAGCATTTT. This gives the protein CASSYLAGTGDSNQPQHF.

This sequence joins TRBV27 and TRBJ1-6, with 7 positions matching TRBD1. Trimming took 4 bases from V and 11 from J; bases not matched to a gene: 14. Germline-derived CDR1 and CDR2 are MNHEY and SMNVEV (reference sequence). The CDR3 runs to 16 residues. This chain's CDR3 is CASSSDSRGVWAPLHF. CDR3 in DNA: TGTGCCAGCAGTTCCGACAGCAGGGGGGTTTGGGCACCCCTCCACTTT.

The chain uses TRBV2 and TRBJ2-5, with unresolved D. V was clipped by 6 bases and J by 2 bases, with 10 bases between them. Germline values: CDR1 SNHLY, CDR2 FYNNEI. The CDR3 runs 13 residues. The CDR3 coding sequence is TGTGCCAGCAGCAAAGACATACAAGAGACCCAGTACTTC. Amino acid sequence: CASSKDIQETQYF.